This is a list of T cell receptor beta chains from one sample in a study of regulatory dendritic cells for organ transplantation. TCRdb keeps only in-frame clones here, not all; method: immunoSEQ multiplex PCR. This table has some 29,000 clones, about four fifths appearing once. The sequencing input was naive CD4+ T cells from blood. The source of these receptors is a human donor in good health. CDR3s include the opening cysteine and the closing phenylalanine or tryptophan. A D gene is named only where the DNA matches it firmly. For some rows the clone size is stated as once, few or many, or as a class when expanded; others skip it.

J,V,size,D,DNA,CDR3
TRBJ2-1,TRBV9,-,-,TGTGCCAGCAGCGTTGGGACTGCCTCCTACAATGAGCAGTTCTTC,CASSVGTASYNEQFF
TRBJ2-3,TRBV7-9,-,-,TGTGCCAGCAGCTCATCTGGAGCAGATACGCAGTATTTT,CASSSSGADTQYF
TRBJ2-5,TRBV9,-,TRBD1,TGTGCCAGCAGCGTAGGGACAGGGGGGGGAGAGACCCAGTACTTC,CASSVGTGGGETQYF
TRBJ1-1,TRBV9,few,-,TGTGCCAGCAGCGCCAGCGGGGGTGAAGCTTTCTTT,CASSASGGEAFF
TRBJ1-2,TRBV9,-,TRBD1,TGTGCCAGCAGCTCCCAAACAGGGGGCGTGGGTGGCTACACCTTC,CASSSQTGGVGGYTF
TRBJ1-4,TRBV12-5,-,-,TGTGCTAGTGGCCGGATAACAGGGTCCAACCTGGAAAAACTGTTTTTT,CASGRITGSNLEKLFF
TRBJ2-3,TRBV7-2,-,TRBD2,TGTGCCAGCAGCTTAGCCCCTAGCGGGGGGCCTAGCACAGATACGCAGTATTTT,CASSLAPSGGPSTDTQYF
TRBJ2-1,TRBV18,-,TRBD2,TGTGCCAGCTCACCCCCCGGGGGGACCTCCTACAATGAGCAGTTCTTC,CASSPPGGTSYNEQFF
TRBJ1-6,TRBV12-5,once,-,TGTGCTAGTGCGTCGGGTTCACCCCTCCACTTT,CASASGSPLHF
TRBJ1-2,TRBV9,-,TRBD1,TGTGCCAGCAGCCGGGACAGTAACTATGGCTACACCTTC,CASSRDSNYGYTF
TRBJ2-5,TRBV7-2,-,-,TGTGCCAGCAGCTTAGGGTTCGGGGTCGAGACCCAGTACTTC,CASSLGFGVETQYF
TRBJ1-1,TRBV5-1,-,-,TGCGCCAGCAGCTTGGCAGGGCGGAACACTGAAGCTTTCTTT,CASSLAGRNTEAFF
TRBJ1-1,TRBV5-1,once,-,TGCGCCAGCAGCTTGGCACAGATGAACACTGAAGCTTTCTTT,CASSLAQMNTEAFF
TRBJ1-2,TRBV6-6,few,TRBD1,TGTGCCAGCCGAATCGGGACAGACTTTAACTATGGCTACACCTTC,CASRIGTDFNYGYTF
TRBJ1-3,TRBV7-2,-,-,TGTGCCAGCAGCAACGGGGATTCCGGGAGAAACACCATATATTTT,CASSNGDSGRNTIYF
TRBJ2-7,TRBV30,-,TRBD2,TGTGCCTGGAGCTCTCGGGGGAGGGAATACGAGCAGTACTTC,CAWSSRGREYEQYF
TRBJ2-2,TRBV5-4,once,TRBD2,TGTGCCAGCAGCCCGGGACTACTCTCGAACACCGGGGAGCTGTTTTTT,CASSPGLLSNTGELFF
TRBJ2-1,TRBV25-1,-,-,TGTGCCAGCAGTGAATATGGAGGGGTTAATGAGCAGTTCTTC,CASSEYGGVNEQFF
TRBJ1-5,TRBV27,-,TRBD1,TGTGCCAGCAGTTTTGTCTGGACAGGGGGTATGGATCAGCCCCAGCATTTT,CASSFVWTGGMDQPQHF
TRBJ1-5,TRBV9,few,-,TGTGCCAGCAGCGTAGGGGCCAGGGAGCCCCAGCATTTT,CASSVGAREPQHF
TRBJ2-5,TRBV10-3,-,TRBD2,TGTGCCATTAGCGGGGGGGCAGGGGAGACCCAGTACTTC,CAISGGAGETQYF
TRBJ1-3,TRBV11-3,-,-,TGTGCCAGCAGCTTGTCGGGAATCGGAAACACCATATATTTT,CASSLSGIGNTIYF
TRBJ1-2,TRBV29-1,-,TRBD1,TGCAGCGTTGGCAAGACAGGGCCAGGGGGCTACACCTTC,CSVGKTGPGGYTF
TRBJ2-5,TRBV6-1,-,TRBD2,TGTGCCAGCAGTGAAGTCGCGGGGGGCCAAGAGACCCAGTACTTC,CASSEVAGGQETQYF
TRBJ1-5,TRBV19,few,-,TGTGCCAGTAGTACAAGCCTAGGTAGCAATCAGCCCCAGCATTTT,CASSTSLGSNQPQHF